These 17 T cell receptor beta chains were sequenced from one sample in a study of T-cell memory formation after mild COVID-19. Via MiXCR, TCRdb re-called the 5' RACE reads, giving one row per CDR3 protein. The table records about 270,000 distinct CDR3 sequences, 15% to 17% of them present only once. The sequenced sample consisted of PBMCs or a T cell subset sorted from them (not recorded which). The receptors originated from an adult woman who had mild COVID-19 (a few samples of this study predate the infection). Cell type and time point are not known.

This clonotype has a count of ten or more. The chain links TRBV5-1 to TRBJ2-6, with D possibly matching TRBD2 (6 bases). Looked up from germline, CDR1 is SGHRS and CDR2 is YFSETQ. Trimming pared 5 bases from V and 0 bases from J, leaving 9 bases between. CDR3 size: 15 residues. Here the CDR3 reads CASRQRVSGANVLTF. The CDR3 DNA reads as TGCGCCAGCAGACAGCGGGTCTCTGGGGCCAACGTCCTGACTTTC. Supplemented by reference TRBV5-1 and TRBJ2-6, the full variable domain reads KAGVTQTPRYLIKTRGQQVTLSCSPISGHRSVSWYQQTPGQGLQFLFEYFSETQRNKGNFPGRFSGRQFSNSRSEMNVSTLELGDSALYLCASRQRVSGANVLTFGAGSRLTVL.

This clonotype was picked up a small number of times. The gene calls are TRBV4-1 and TRBJ2-2; a weak D match, TRBD2 (7 bases). The CDR3 covers 16 residues. Germline V gives CDR1 MGHRA, CDR2 YSYEKL. V gave up 0 bases and J gave up 4 bases, with 12 bases separating them. CDR3 sequence: CASSQDQGRGTGELFF. The CDR3 region has the DNA TGCGCCAGCAGCCAAGATCAGGGGAGGGGCACCGGGGAGCTGTTTTTT.

This clonotype showed up many times. This rearrangement joins TRBV10-3 to TRBJ2-7; D is ambiguous. CDR1 ENHRY and CDR2 SYGVKD come from the germline V gene. Trimming removed 1 base from V and 8 bases from J, with 12 bases in between. The CDR3 has 13 amino acids. The CDR3 nucleotides are TGTGCCATCAGTGAGTTGACCACCCAGCAGCAGTACTTC. It yields the protein CAISELTTQQQYF.

The rearrangement links TRBV19 to TRBJ2-1, with 8 nucleotides matching TRBD1. Germline lookup yields CDR1 LNHDA and CDR2 SQIVND (reference sequence). The V and J ends lost 3 bases and 4 bases, in that order; junction bases with no gene match: 5. There are 15 residues in the CDR3. The CDR3 region is CASSIDRGSYNEQFF. CDR3 in DNA: TGTGCCAGTAGTATTGACAGGGGATCTTACAATGAGCAGTTCTTC.

This clonotype was found a few times. The chain has TRBV5-1 and TRBJ2-1, with 10 nucleotides matching TRBD1. Germline V gene lookup returns CDR1 SGHRS and CDR2 YFSETQ. The V gene end was trimmed by 3 bases and the J gene end by 6 bases; junction bases not matched to a gene: 9. The length of the CDR3 is 16 residues. The CDR3 nucleotides are TGCGCCAGCAGCTGGGGGACAGGGGAGGGGAGCAATGAGCAGTTCTTC. Translating gives CASSWGTGEGSNEQFF.

The chain couples TRBV7-2 to TRBJ2-5; 8 nucleotides match TRBD1. CDR3 length: 17 residues. Losses at the gene ends were 0 bases for V and 2 bases for J; bases not matched to a gene: 8. Germline-derived CDR1 and CDR2 are SGHTA and FQGNSA. In DNA form, the CDR3 reads TGTGCCAGCAGCTTAGCGTTGGACAGGGTGTTACAAGAGACCCAGTACTTC. Translated: CASSLALDRVLQETQYF.

The chain employs TRBV29-1 and TRBJ1-2, with a possible D match to TRBD1 (5 bases). The V end lost 4 bases, the J end lost 7 bases, and 19 bases lay between the germline ends. The CDR3 extends over 14 amino acids. Germline CDR1 reads SQVTM; CDR2 reads ANQGSEA. This CDR3 reads CSVGGGVRAGGYTF. The CDR3 nucleotides read TGCAGCGTTGGGGGAGGGGTCCGTGCTGGTGGCTACACCTTC.

The rearrangement uses TRBV19 and TRBJ1-1; D not certain. Germline CDR1 and CDR2: LNHDA and SQIVND (reference sequence). The CDR3 extends over 13 amino acids. The germline V and J ends were trimmed by 10 bases and 3 bases, with 15 bases remaining between them. The CDR3 is CATRPFTDTEAFF. The CDR3 nucleotides read TGTGCCACCAGACCTTTCACCGACACTGAAGCTTTCTTT.

This clonotype was recorded a few times. This rearrangement joins TRBV5-5 to TRBJ2-1; D not resolved. The CDR3 spans 16 residues. CDR1 SGHKS and CDR2 YYEKEE come from the germline V gene (reference sequence). Trimming removed 0 bases at V and 8 bases at J, with 18 bases between. The CDR3 DNA reads as TGTGCCAGCAGCTTGGCATCATATAACCCGGCCCATGAGCAGTTCTTC. It codes for CASSLASYNPAHEQFF.

This clonotype was recorded a few times. The chain carries TRBV11-2 and TRBJ1-4; perhaps TRBD1 as D (5 bases). The V gene's germline CDR1 is SGHAT and CDR2 FQNNGV. CDR3 size: 14 residues. The germline V and J ends were trimmed by 2 bases and 7 bases, with 11 bases remaining between them. For the CDR3, the DNA is TGTGCCAGCAGCTTACGCAGGGTTATTGAAAAACTGTTTTTT. Translation gives CASSLRRVIEKLFF.

This clonotype was picked up a small number of times. The chain has TRBV6-5 and TRBJ2-1; 8 bases agree with TRBD2. CDR1 is MNHEY and CDR2 is SVGAGI in the germline V gene. After removal of 7 bases from V and 5 bases from J, the junction contained 10 bases not matched to a gene. The CDR3 spans 15 residues. CDR3 nucleotide sequence: TGTGCCAGCACCGGACCTAGCGGGCAAAACAATGAGCAGTTCTTC. This encodes CASTGPSGQNNEQFF.

The chain carries TRBV6-2 or TRBV6-3 and TRBJ2-7; the match to TRBD1 covers 7 bases. Unmatched junction bases numbered 8, after V lost 5 bases and J lost 4 bases. This CDR3 spans 14 amino acids. Germline lookup yields CDR1 MNHEY and CDR2 SVGEGT. The CDR3 is CASSPPRGPYEQYF. The CDR3 DNA is TGTGCCAGCAGTCCTCCGAGGGGGCCGTACGAGCAGTACTTC.

This clonotype was picked up many times. V and J are TRBV5-1 and TRBJ2-1, with a weak D call TRBD2 (6 bases). CDR1 and CDR2 (germline): SGHRS, YFSETQ. Trimming removed 0 bases at V and 0 bases at J, with 7 bases between. This CDR3 comprises 15 residues. For the CDR3, the DNA is TGCGCCAGCAGCTTGGAGACTAGCTCCTACAATGAGCAGTTCTTC. Its protein is CASSLETSSYNEQFF.

This clonotype was recorded a few times. The chain couples TRBV20-1 to TRBJ1-1, with no clear D. Trimming stripped 5 bases from V and 3 bases from J, with 7 bases between. Germline-derived CDR1 and CDR2 are DFQATT and SNEGSKA (reference sequence). CDR3 length: 11 amino acids. The CDR3 is CSARWDTEAFF. CDR3 sequence (DNA): TGCAGTGCTCGATGGGACACTGAAGCTTTCTTT.

This clonotype was observed a handful of times. This rearrangement joins TRBV5-6 to TRBJ2-3; D unclear. Germline V gene sequence: CDR1 SGHDT, CDR2 YYEEEE. V dropped 5 bases and J dropped 5 bases, with 15 bases sitting between them. The CDR3 has 14 amino acids. The CDR3 region has the DNA TGTGCCAGCAGTCCTGTATCTCCCGGAGATACGCAGTATTTT. This sequence encodes CASSPVSPGDTQYF.

This clonotype was recorded a few times. The chain has TRBV7-9 and TRBJ2-5; 9 bases align to TRBD2. CDR3 length: 16 residues. Losses at the gene ends were 3 bases for V and 5 bases for J; bases not matched to a gene: 10. CDR1 and CDR2 from the germline V gene are SEHNR and FQNEAQ (reference sequence). CDR3: CASSFQPGLAFETQYF. Written as DNA, the CDR3 is TGTGCCAGCAGCTTCCAACCGGGACTAGCATTCGAGACCCAGTACTTC.

This clonotype was detected only a few times. The chain has TRBV4-2 and TRBJ2-7, with TRBD1 matching over 9 bases. Germline V gene lookup returns CDR1 LGHNA and CDR2 YNFKEQ. CDR3 length equals 14 residues. V lost 4 bases and J lost 7; bases outside the gene matches: 8. CDR3: CASSPNHRGREQYF. The CDR3 DNA reads as TGTGCCAGCAGCCCCAACCACAGGGGGCGAGAGCAGTACTTC.